This T cell receptor beta chain was identified during a study of cytomegalovirus exposure and HLA in healthy donors. General observations from the study: According to the study, around 180 TCR beta chains were cytomegalovirus-associated. In a later analysis, V- and J-gene trimming of beta chains associated with a DCLRE1C missense variant, replicated independently. Most sequenced TCRs were rare (though some public TCRs occurred in many donors). After further analysis at a later stage, 15,000 to 20,000 TCR beta sequences were associated with HLA alleles at 0.05 false discovery rate.

About this clone: The antigen is undetermined.

The primer mix had 60 Vbeta and 13 Jbeta primers. Clones were read by immunoSEQ multiplex PCR, and TCRdb kept only the in-frame ones, dropping some. Of more than 95,000 clones listed, approximately 74% are singletons. From germline, CDR1 is ENHRY and CDR2 SYGVKD. The ends lost 0 bases at V and 0 bases at J; junction bases unmatched: 9. The CDR3 length is 19 residues. The sequencing sample was made of PBMCs. The rearrangement joins TRBV10-3 to TRBJ2-3; 10 bases are a match to TRBD1. The sequence came from a woman aged 70-85 years in good health and CMV-seropositive. CDR3 in amino acids: CAISESRDRGVHSTDTQYF. The CDR3 DNA sequence: TGTGCCATCAGTGAGTCCCGGGACAGGGGAGTTCATAGCACAGATACGCAGTATTTT.